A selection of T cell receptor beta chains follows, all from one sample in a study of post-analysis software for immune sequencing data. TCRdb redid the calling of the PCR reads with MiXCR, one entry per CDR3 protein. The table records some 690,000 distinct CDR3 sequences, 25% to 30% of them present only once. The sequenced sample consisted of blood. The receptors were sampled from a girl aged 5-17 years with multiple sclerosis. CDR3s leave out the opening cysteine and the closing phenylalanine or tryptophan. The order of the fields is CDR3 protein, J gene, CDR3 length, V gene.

cdr3_aa: SADDRGIYGYT
j_call: TRBJ1-2
cdr3_length: 11
v_call: TRBV20-1

cdr3_aa: ASSLGLSGRDEQY
j_call: TRBJ2-7
cdr3_length: 13
v_call: TRBV7-2

cdr3_aa: ASSWRDGYLQETQY
j_call: TRBJ2-5
cdr3_length: 14
v_call: TRBV5-5

cdr3_aa: ASTTGQAADTDTQY
j_call: TRBJ2-3
cdr3_length: 14
v_call: TRBV27

cdr3_aa: RCERGGEQF
j_call: TRBJ2-1
cdr3_length: 9
v_call: TRBV20-1

cdr3_aa: ASSLRQRGGGEQF
j_call: TRBJ2-1
cdr3_length: 13
v_call: TRBV5-5

cdr3_aa: ASSWMGMRDTEAF
j_call: TRBJ1-1
cdr3_length: 13
v_call: TRBV7-9

cdr3_aa: ASSLSRGGLGRPEQY
j_call: TRBJ2-5
cdr3_length: 15
v_call: TRBV7-8

cdr3_aa: ASSRKQISGANVLT
j_call: TRBJ2-6
cdr3_length: 14
v_call: TRBV6-5

cdr3_aa: SARLVGLAVPSSYNEQF
j_call: TRBJ2-1
cdr3_length: 17
v_call: TRBV20-1

cdr3_aa: SVRLQGRTNKLF
j_call: TRBJ1-4
cdr3_length: 12
v_call: TRBV29-1

cdr3_aa: SARGGQANDRGGYT
j_call: TRBJ1-2
cdr3_length: 14
v_call: TRBV20-1

cdr3_aa: ASGDSPNEKLF
j_call: TRBJ1-4
cdr3_length: 11
v_call: TRBV25-1

cdr3_aa: ASRGTGSSYGYT
j_call: TRBJ1-2
cdr3_length: 12
v_call: TRBV5-1

cdr3_aa: SVEDPGTNTEAF
j_call: TRBJ1-1
cdr3_length: 12
v_call: TRBV29-1

cdr3_aa: ASSLAPGFGQDTQY
j_call: TRBJ2-3
cdr3_length: 14
v_call: TRBV28

cdr3_aa: ASSPQTGTGYEQY
j_call: NA
cdr3_length: 13
v_call: TRBV7-2

cdr3_aa: ASSYSPRLAGTIQY
j_call: TRBJ2-4
cdr3_length: 14
v_call: TRBV6-2/TRBV6-3

cdr3_aa: ATSPHRGPNTEAF
j_call: TRBJ1-1
cdr3_length: 13
v_call: TRBV15

cdr3_aa: ATSLPIHERVSDTQY
j_call: TRBJ2-3
cdr3_length: 15
v_call: TRBV15

cdr3_aa: SAHRAGSEQY
j_call: TRBJ2-7
cdr3_length: 10
v_call: TRBV20-1

cdr3_aa: ASSQVSGEKLF
j_call: TRBJ1-4
cdr3_length: 11
v_call: TRBV3-1

cdr3_aa: ASSFTAGDYNEQF
j_call: TRBJ2-1
cdr3_length: 13
v_call: TRBV7-2

cdr3_aa: ASSSGPIGRADTQY
j_call: TRBJ2-3
cdr3_length: 14
v_call: TRBV13

cdr3_aa: ANIPTDTQY
j_call: TRBJ2-3
cdr3_length: 9
v_call: TRBV28

cdr3_aa: ASSRRDEETQY
j_call: TRBJ2-5
cdr3_length: 11
v_call: TRBV28

cdr3_aa: SAGQVVGNEQF
j_call: TRBJ2-1
cdr3_length: 11
v_call: TRBV20-1

cdr3_aa: SVLAGGPDTQY
j_call: TRBJ2-3
cdr3_length: 11
v_call: TRBV29-1

cdr3_aa: ATSRVGSNYGYT
j_call: TRBJ1-2
cdr3_length: 12
v_call: TRBV15

cdr3_aa: ASSFRLGAAETQY
j_call: TRBJ2-5
cdr3_length: 13
v_call: TRBV7-2

cdr3_aa: ASSPDTSTLQETQY
j_call: TRBJ2-5
cdr3_length: 14
v_call: TRBV18

cdr3_aa: ASHLHGTEGVNEQF
j_call: TRBJ2-1
cdr3_length: 14
v_call: TRBV27